The source of this T cell receptor (beta chain) is a study of circulating tumor DNA in untreated peripheral T-cell lymphoma. Study results and caveats: Despite persistently detectable ctDNA, a couple of patients remained in remission over around nine years.

The repertoire was sequenced with immunoSEQ multiplex PCR; TCRdb's copy has only in-frame clones and lacks some. The table records a few hundred clones, roughly 84% of them present only once. About this clone: What it binds is not known.

V shed 2 bases and J 1 base; nucleotides not matched to a gene: 4. The V gene's germline CDR1 is MNHEY and CDR2 SVGAGI. This CDR3 spans 16 amino acids. The sequencing input was cell-free DNA from blood serum. This rearrangement joins TRBV6-5 to TRBJ1-2; TRBD1 agrees at 10 bases. This TCR was recovered from a human donor with peripheral T-cell lymphoma. The CDR3 sequence: CASSYAGQGNNYGYTF. In nucleotides, the CDR3 is TGTGCCAGCAGTTACGCGGGACAGGGGAATAACTATGGCTACACCTTC.